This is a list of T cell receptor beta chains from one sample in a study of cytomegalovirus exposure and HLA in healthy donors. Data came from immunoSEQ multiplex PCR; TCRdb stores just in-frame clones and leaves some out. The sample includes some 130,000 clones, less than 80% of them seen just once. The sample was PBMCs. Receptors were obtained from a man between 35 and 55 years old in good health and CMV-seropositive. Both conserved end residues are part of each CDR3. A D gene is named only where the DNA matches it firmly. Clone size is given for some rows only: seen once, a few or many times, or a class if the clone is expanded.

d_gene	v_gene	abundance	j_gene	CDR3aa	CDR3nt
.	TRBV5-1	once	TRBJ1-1	CASSLVSNTEAFF	TGCGCCAGCAGCTTGGTCTCGAACACTGAAGCTTTCTTT
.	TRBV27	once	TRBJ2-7	CASSSSGTYSYEQYF	TGTGCCAGCAGTTCCTCCGGGACTTATTCCTACGAGCAGTACTTC
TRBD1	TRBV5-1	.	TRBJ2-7	CASSQGGTGTYEQYF	TGCGCCAGCAGTCAGGGCGGGACAGGCACCTACGAGCAGTACTTC
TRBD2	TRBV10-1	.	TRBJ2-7	CASSDYDPIAGTSGSSYEQYF	TGCGCCAGCAGTGATTACGACCCAATCGCCGGGACTAGCGGGAGCTCCTACGAGCAGTACTTC
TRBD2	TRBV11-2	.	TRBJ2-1	CASSFSDAGGPWNEQFF	TGTGCCAGCAGCTTTTCTGATGCGGGAGGGCCGTGGAATGAGCAGTTCTTC
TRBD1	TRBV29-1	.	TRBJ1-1	CSVGTGAEAFF	TGCAGCGTTGGGACAGGCGCTGAAGCTTTCTTT
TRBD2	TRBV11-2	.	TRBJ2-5	CASSLGTSGETQYF	TGTGCCAGCAGCTTAGGCACTAGCGGCGAGACCCAGTACTTC
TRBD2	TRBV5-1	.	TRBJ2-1	CASSLAAAGDGEQFF	TGCGCCAGCAGCTTGGCGGCAGCGGGAGACGGAGAGCAGTTCTTC
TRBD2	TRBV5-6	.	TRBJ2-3	CASSLEAGGPPDTQYF	TGTGCCAGCAGCTTGGAAGCGGGAGGTCCACCGGATACGCAGTATTTT
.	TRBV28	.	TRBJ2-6	CASSMSVSGANVLTF	TGTGCCAGCAGTATGTCCGTCTCTGGGGCCAACGTCCTGACTTTC
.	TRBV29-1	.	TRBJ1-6	CSVRTVEESPLHF	TGCAGCGTGAGGACTGTTGAAGAGTCACCCCTCCACTTT
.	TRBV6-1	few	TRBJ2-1	CASSEAKSGGNEQFF	TGTGCCAGCAGTGAAGCCAAAAGTGGGGGGAATGAGCAGTTCTTC
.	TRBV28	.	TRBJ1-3	CASSKMQAFGNTIYF	TGTGCCAGCAGCAAAATGCAGGCTTTTGGAAACACCATATATTTT
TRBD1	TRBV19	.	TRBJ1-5	CATETGGNQPQHF	TGTGCCACCGAGACAGGGGGCAACCAGCCCCAGCATTTT
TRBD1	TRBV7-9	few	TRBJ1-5	CASSIGTGNQPQHF	TGTGCCAGCAGCATTGGGACAGGTAATCAGCCCCAGCATTTT
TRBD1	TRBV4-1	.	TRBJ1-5	CASSQRQGADSNQPQHF	TGCGCCAGCAGCCAAAGACAGGGGGCGGATAGCAATCAGCCCCAGCATTTT
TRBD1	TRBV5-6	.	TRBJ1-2	CASSPDRGFDGYTF	TGTGCCAGCAGCCCGGACAGGGGTTTTGATGGCTACACCTTC
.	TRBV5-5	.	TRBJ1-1	CASSLLLGVEAFF	TGTGCCAGCAGCTTGCTTCTGGGAGTTGAAGCTTTCTTT
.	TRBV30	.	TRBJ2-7	CAWSPSSYEQYF	TGTGCCTGGAGTCCCAGCTCCTACGAGCAGTACTTC
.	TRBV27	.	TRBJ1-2	CASSLRGNLYGYTF	TGTGCCAGCAGTTTACGGGGGAACCTCTATGGCTACACCTTC
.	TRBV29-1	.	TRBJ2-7	CSVVAGYEQYF	TGCAGCGTTGTCGCAGGCTACGAGCAGTACTTC
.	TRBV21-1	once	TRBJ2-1	CASSKARGNEQFF	TGTGCCAGCAGCAAAGCCCGAGGAAATGAGCAGTTCTTC
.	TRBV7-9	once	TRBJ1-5	CSSSPRGAAQHF	TGTTCCAGCAGCCCCCGGGGAGCAGCCCAGCATTTT
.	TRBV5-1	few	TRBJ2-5	CASSPNSGNQETQYF	TGCGCCAGCAGCCCGAACTCGGGGAACCAAGAGACCCAGTACTTC
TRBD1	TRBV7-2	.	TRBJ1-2	CASSLGSQGASGYTF	TGTGCCAGCAGCTTAGGATCACAGGGGGCGTCTGGCTACACCTTC
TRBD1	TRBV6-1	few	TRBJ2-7	CASTVGQGAAYEQYF	TGTGCCAGCACCGTGGGACAGGGGGCGGCCTACGAGCAGTACTTC
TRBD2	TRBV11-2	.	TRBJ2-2	CASSFRLAGDTGELFF	TGTGCCAGCAGCTTTCGACTAGCGGGAGACACCGGGGAGCTGTTTTTT
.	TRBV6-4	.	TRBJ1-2	CASSVRPGTIYGYTF	TGTGCCAGCAGTGTTCGACCAGGAACGATCTATGGCTACACCTTC
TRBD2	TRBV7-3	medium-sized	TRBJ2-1	CASSRLASSSYNEQFF	TGTGCCAGCAGCCGACTAGCGTCCAGCTCCTACAATGAGCAGTTCTTC
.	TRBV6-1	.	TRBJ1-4	CASRDSRLSNEKLFF	TGTGCCAGCAGGGACTCCCGGTTAAGTAATGAAAAACTGTTTTTT
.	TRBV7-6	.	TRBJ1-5	CASSQGLSNQPQHF	TGTGCCAGCAGCCAGGGATTAAGCAATCAGCCCCAGCATTTT
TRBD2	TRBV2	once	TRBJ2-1	CASSGGLAAYNEQFF	TGTGCCAGCAGTGGTGGACTAGCGGCGTACAATGAGCAGTTCTTC
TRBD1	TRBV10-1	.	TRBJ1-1	CASSEGQVNTEAFF	TGCGCCAGCAGTGAGGGACAGGTGAACACTGAAGCTTTCTTT
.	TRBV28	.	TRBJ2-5	CASSLVVSMGGRETQYF	TGTGCCAGCAGTTTAGTAGTCTCGATGGGGGGGCGGGAGACCCAGTACTTC
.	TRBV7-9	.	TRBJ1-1	CASTTGHSRGAFF	TGTGCCAGCACAACGGGACACAGTCGCGGAGCTTTCTTT
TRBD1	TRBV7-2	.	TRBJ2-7	CASSFLGQTNYEQYF	TGTGCCAGCAGCTTTCTGGGACAGACTAACTACGAGCAGTACTTC
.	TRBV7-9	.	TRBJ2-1	CASSLRGNYNEQFF	TGTGCCAGCAGCTTAAGGGGGAACTACAATGAGCAGTTCTTC
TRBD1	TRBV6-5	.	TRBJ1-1	CASRGQGMNTEAFF	TGTGCCAGCAGGGGACAGGGAATGAACACTGAAGCTTTCTTT
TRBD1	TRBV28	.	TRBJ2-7	CASKSSGGAYEQYF	TGTGCCAGCAAATCCTCAGGGGGCGCCTACGAGCAGTACTTC
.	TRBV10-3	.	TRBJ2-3	CAISVSGDTDTQYF	TGTGCCATCAGTGTATCAGGGGACACAGATACGCAGTATTTT
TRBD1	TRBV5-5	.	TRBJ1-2	CASSLTGTEPSLGYTF	TGTGCCAGCAGCTTAACCGGGACAGAGCCCTCCCTAGGCTACACCTTC
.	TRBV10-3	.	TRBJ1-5	CAISGNGGNQPQHF	TGTGCCATCAGTGGCAATGGGGGGAATCAGCCCCAGCATTTT
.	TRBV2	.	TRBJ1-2	CASSPGRGNYGYTF	TGTGCCAGCAGTCCTGGACGGGGAAACTATGGCTACACCTTC
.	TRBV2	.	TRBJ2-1	CASSGDNEQFF	TGTGCCAGCAGTGGCGACAATGAGCAGTTCTTC
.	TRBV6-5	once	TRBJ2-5	CASSYAGSGLKETQYF	TGTGCCAGCAGTTACGCTGGCTCAGGACTAAAAGAGACCCAGTACTTC